Shown below are 8 T cell receptor beta chains from a single sample sequenced in a study of early T cells in non-severe SARS-CoV-2 infection. TCRdb redid the calling of the 5' RACE reads with MiXCR, one entry per CDR3 protein. The profile shows around 110,000 distinct CDR3 sequences, 11% of them singletons. The sequencing sample was made of whole blood. The receptor set was obtained from an adult who was a healthcare worker with PCR-confirmed SARS-CoV-2 infection or an uninfected control (not recorded which).

This chain joins TRBV28 and TRBJ1-5; D ambiguous. The length of the CDR3 is 13 residues. CDR1 MDHEN and CDR2 SYDVKM come from the germline V gene. Trimming left V 7 bases short and J 7 bases short, with 14 bases between. The CDR3 region is CASIGPEQQPQHF. The CDR3 DNA sequence: TGTGCCAGCATCGGGCCAGAACAACAGCCCCAGCATTTT.

V usage is TRBV24-1 and J usage is TRBJ1-2; D unresolved. The CDR3 is 14 residues long. Between the trimmed V and J ends, which lost 4 bases and 0 bases, there was a span of 8 bases. CDR1 is KGHDR and CDR2 is SFDVKD in the germline V gene. This CDR3 reads CATSERSSNYGYTF. The CDR3 bases are TGTGCCACCAGTGAGCGGAGTTCTAACTATGGCTACACCTTC.

This clonotype appeared a few times. The V and J genes are TRBV28 and TRBJ1-5; possible D gene TRBD1, 6 bases. This CDR3 is 14 amino acids long. CDR1 MDHEN and CDR2 SYDVKM come from the germline V gene. V lost 2 bases and J 3 bases, leaving 8 bases between the germline ends. This CDR3 is CASSLGQINQPQHF. CDR3 nucleotides: TGTGCCAGCAGTTTAGGACAGATCAATCAGCCCCAGCATTTT. Drawing the rest from reference TRBV28 and TRBJ1-5, the complete variable domain is DVKVTQSSRYLVKRTGEKVFLECVQDMDHENMFWYRQDPGLGLRLIYFSYDVKMKEKGDIPEGYSVSREKKERFSLILESASTNQTSMYLCASSLGQINQPQHFGDGTRLSIL.

V is TRBV4-1 and J is TRBJ2-6; D possibly corresponds to TRBD2 (5 bases). The CDR3 totals 15 residues. Germline CDR1 is MGHRA and CDR2 is YSYEKL. V shed 8 bases and J shed 4 bases, with 15 bases lying between them. The CDR3 protein is CASRALAGGANVLTF. DNA of the CDR3: TGCGCCAGCCGAGCTCTAGCCGGCGGGGCCAACGTCCTGACTTTC.

The V call is TRBV3-1, the J call TRBJ2-7; 9 bases fit TRBD1. CDR1 is LGHDT and CDR2 is YNNKEL in the germline V gene (reference sequence). The CDR3 is made up of 14 amino acids. The trim removed 4 bases at V and 2 bases at J, leaving 3 bases unmatched. The chain's CDR3 is CASSPRQGAYEQYF. The CDR3 DNA sequence: TGTGCCAGCAGCCCCCGACAGGGGGCCTACGAGCAGTACTTC.

This clonotype was counted at least ten times. The CDR3 sequence: CASSPPTGPSGDTEAFF. The CDR3 DNA sequence: TGTGCCAGCAGCCCGCCGACAGGTCCTTCAGGGGACACTGAAGCTTTCTTT. The chain has TRBV5-4 and TRBJ1-1, with D maybe TRBD1 (6 bases). V lost 4 bases and J 3 bases, leaving 22 bases between the germline ends. This CDR3 spans 17 amino acids. Germline assignment: CDR1 SGHNT and CDR2 YYREEE (reference sequence).

Comments on this clonotype: This may be a read error, as it is one base from a much larger clone. This sequence joins TRBV7-2 and TRBJ2-3; D remains ambiguous. This CDR3 is built from 15 residues. Germline CDR1 is SGHTA and CDR2 is FQGNSA. In nucleotides, the CDR3 is TGTGCCTGCAGCTTAAATGGGCAGAGCACAGATACGCAGTATTTT. Protein: CACSLNGQSTDTQYF.

This clonotype has at least ten counts. The chain recombines TRBV28 with TRBJ2-1, with 10 bases that match TRBD2. Germline V gene lookup returns CDR1 MDHEN and CDR2 SYDVKM. Trimming at V came to 3 bases and at J to 1 base, leaving 9 bases not matched to a gene. The CDR3 runs 18 residues. Here the CDR3 DNA reads TGTGCCAGCAGTTTCGGACTAGCGGACCATATTTCCTACAATGAGCAGTTCTTC. Residues: CASSFGLADHISYNEQFF. The full variable domain, its missing parts supplied by reference TRBV28 and TRBJ2-1, is DVKVTQSSRYLVKRTGEKVFLECVQDMDHENMFWYRQDPGLGLRLIYFSYDVKMKEKGDIPEGYSVSREKKERFSLILESASTNQTSMYLCASSFGLADHISYNEQFFGPGTRLTVL.